This TCR beta chain was sequenced for a study of glioma-infiltrating T cells. Study-wide results and caveats: Above-expected tissue-blood divergence occurred in all gliomas, most in low-grade ones. Only very few CDR3 sequences appeared in both tissue and blood.

This clonotype has more than one count but fewer than ten. Its antigen is not known. Being one base from a much bigger clone, this may be a read error. Amplification of TCR alpha and beta CDR3 regions from RNA used iRepertoire nested multiplex PCR. One-step reverse transcription and amplification started from approximately 100-400 ng of tissue mRNA or PBMC total RNA. In TCRdb, the multiplex PCR reads were re-called with MiXCR into one record per CDR3 protein. The table lists some 180,000 distinct CDR3 sequences, 32% of them singletons. The CDR3 covers 16 residues. V gave up 5 bases and J gave up 12 bases, with 26 bases separating them. Germline CDR1 is SGHTA and CDR2 is FQGNSA.

The sample was glioma tissue, nonneoplastic brain tissue, or PBMCs (not recorded which). The receptor comes from a human donor with low-grade glioma or glioblastoma, undergoing nonglioma brain surgery, or in good health (not recorded which). The gene calls are TRBV7-2 and TRBJ1-3; D is possibly TRBD1 (6 bases). The CDR3 bases are TGTGCCAGCAGCCCAGCGGGACACGGAGGAGGTGACATCATATATTTT. It translates to CASSPAGHGGGDIIYF.